These 26 T cell receptor beta chains originate from one sample sequenced in a study of T-cell reconstitution after alpha-beta-depleted transplantation in children. Unique molecular identifiers were used to barcode this TCRbeta library. TCRdb analysed the PCR reads with MiXCR anew, one entry per CDR3 protein. The sample gives just under 550,000 distinct CDR3 sequences, approximately 16% of which show up once; about 3.1% is in the top ten. Sequences were derived from PBMCs from the stem cell graft donor, sampled from the stem cell graft. All receptors come from a human donor who donated a stem cell graft to a child with acute lymphoblastic leukemia.

This clonotype was recorded at least ten times. The chain recombines TRBV5-1 with TRBJ2-1; 10 bases line up with TRBD1. From germline, CDR1 is SGHRS and CDR2 YFSETQ. V trimming: 2 bases; J trimming: 7 bases; junction bases outside the gene matches: 3. CDR3 length equals 14 residues. As DNA, the CDR3 is TGCGCCAGCAGCTTTGGACAGGGGGTTAATGAGCAGTTCTTC. Translated: CASSFGQGVNEQFF.

The chain has TRBV10-3 and TRBJ2-5; D is perhaps TRBD1 (5 bases). The length of the CDR3 is 14 residues. The germline V gene encodes CDR1 ENHRY and CDR2 SYGVKD. Trimming removed 0 bases at V and 9 bases at J, with 14 bases between. CDR3 amino acids: CAISESGAPGSQYF. CDR3 DNA: TGTGCCATCAGTGAGTCTGGTGCTCCAGGGTCCCAGTACTTC.

V usage is TRBV20-1 and J usage is TRBJ1-1, with a weak D call TRBD1 (6 bases). The CDR3 spans 15 residues. Germline V lookup: CDR1 DFQATT, CDR2 SNEGSKA (reference sequence). The V gene lost 0 bases and the J gene lost 4 bases, with 15 bases spanning the gap. The CDR3 here is CSARDQGRLSTEAFF. The CDR3 DNA reads as TGCAGTGCTAGAGATCAGGGGAGATTATCCACTGAAGCTTTCTTT.

The chain carries TRBV20-1 and TRBJ1-3; D is undetermined. Trimming took off 3 bases at V and 1 base at J, with 10 bases between the two ends. The CDR3 covers 14 residues. Germline values: CDR1 DFQATT, CDR2 SNEGSKA (reference sequence). The CDR3 sequence is CSASLPESGNTIYF. CDR3 DNA: TGCAGTGCTAGCTTACCGGAATCTGGAAACACCATATATTTT.

This clonotype was found many times. J is TRBJ1-1 and V is TRBV6-5; possible D gene TRBD1, 5 bases. Germline V gene lookup returns CDR1 MNHEY and CDR2 SVGAGI. The V gene lost 3 bases and the J gene lost 11 bases, with 16 bases spanning the gap. CDR3 length: 13 residues. The CDR3 loop reads CASSYRGAAEAFF. The CDR3 DNA reads TGTGCCAGCAGTTATAGGGGCGCGGCCGAGGCTTTCTTT.

The chain is built from TRBV29-1 and TRBJ2-2, with 8 bases aligning to TRBD2. CDR3 length: 16 amino acids. Trimming took 6 bases from V and 5 from J; bases not matched to a gene: 14. The germline CDR1 and CDR2 sequences are SQVTM and ANQGSEA. DNA for the CDR3: TGCAGCGTGGCACAGGGTACCAGCGGGAGTACCGGGGAGCTGTTTTTT. Protein product: CSVAQGTSGSTGELFF.

This clonotype appeared a single time. Compared with germline, one end of the junction differs, possibly owing to a read error. The chain couples TRBV3-1 to TRBJ2-7; D not certain. In germline, CDR1 is LGHDT, CDR2 YNNKEL (reference sequence). The CDR3 extends over 15 amino acids. The CDR3 nucleotides are TGTGCCAGCACCCAAGGAACAACCCTCTGGTACGAGCAGTACTTC. Protein product: CASTQGTTLWYEQYF.

A few counts support this clonotype. V and J are TRBV5-1 and TRBJ2-1; 9 bases line up with TRBD2. This CDR3 has 16 residues. The V segment lost 3 bases and the J segment 8 bases; nucleotides outside the gene matches: 12. Germline V gene lookup returns CDR1 SGHRS and CDR2 YFSETQ. The CDR3 is CASSSYLAGPGDEQFF. CDR3 nucleotide sequence: TGCGCCAGCAGCTCTTATCTAGCGGGACCTGGGGATGAGCAGTTCTTC. The complete variable domain, with remaining parts taken from reference TRBV5-1 and TRBJ2-1, reads KAGVTQTPRYLIKTRGQQVTLSCSPISGHRSVSWYQQTPGQGLQFLFEYFSETQRNKGNFPGRFSGRQFSNSRSEMNVSTLELGDSALYLCASSSYLAGPGDEQFFGPGTRLTVL.

The sample holds a few counts of this clonotype. The genes are TRBV5-1 and TRBJ1-1, with D perhaps TRBD1 (5 bases). Germline V gene sequence: CDR1 SGHRS, CDR2 YFSETQ. V shed 3 bases and J shed 1 base, with 19 bases lying between them. This CDR3 has 17 residues. CDR3: CASSYGTGRFSNTEAFF. CDR3 in DNA: TGCGCCAGCAGCTACGGGACCGGGAGGTTCTCGAACACTGAAGCTTTCTTT.

The rearrangement uses TRBV5-1 and TRBJ2-7; 7 bases map to TRBD1. CDR1 SGHRS and CDR2 YFSETQ come from the germline V gene. The CDR3 totals 13 residues. Trimming removed 6 bases from V and 6 bases from J; junction bases left unmatched: 9. The CDR3 loop reads CASTSSTGVEQYF. Written as DNA, the CDR3 is TGCGCCAGCACTTCCTCAACAGGGGTCGAGCAGTACTTC.

In this sample, this clonotype turned up a few times. The genes are TRBV7-6 and TRBJ2-1, with TRBD1 identical over 7 bases. The length of the CDR3 is 14 residues. CDR1 and CDR2 from the germline V gene are SGHVS and FNYEAQ. Trimming at V came to 5 bases and at J to 9 bases, leaving 10 bases not matched to a gene. CDR3 nucleotides: TGTGCCAGCAGCCCCGTGACAGGGCTCGGTGAGCAGTTCTTC. Its translation is CASSPVTGLGEQFF.

The chain is built from TRBV6-5 and TRBJ2-2; D is possibly TRBD1 (6 bases). The CDR3 extends over 15 amino acids. Trimming stripped 0 bases from V and 3 bases from J, with 8 bases between. In germline, CDR1 is MNHEY, CDR2 SVGAGI. The CDR3 coding sequence is TGTGCCAGCAGTTACTCGCAGGGGTACACCGGGGAGCTGTTTTTT. Amino acid sequence: CASSYSQGYTGELFF.

This clonotype showed up just a few times. The genes are TRBV11-2 and TRBJ2-1, with TRBD1 identical over 8 bases. After removal of 3 bases from V and 9 bases from J, the junction contained 13 bases not matched to a gene. The CDR3 runs to 16 residues. CDR1 is SGHAT and CDR2 is FQNNGV in the germline V gene. CDR3 sequence reads: CASSFGFQGADAEQFF. CDR3 DNA: TGTGCCAGCAGCTTCGGGTTTCAGGGGGCGGATGCTGAGCAGTTCTTC. Filled out from reference TRBV11-2 and TRBJ2-1, the complete variable domain reads EAGVAQSPRYKIIEKRQSVAFWCNPISGHATLYWYQQILGQGPKLLIQFQNNGVVDDSQLPKDRFSAERLKGVDSTLKIQPAKLEDSAVYLCASSFGFQGADAEQFFGPGTRLTVL.

The rearrangement uses TRBV4-1 and TRBJ1-2; TRBD1 agrees at 8 bases. CDR1 is MGHRA, CDR2 YSYEKL, per germline. The CDR3 extends over 14 amino acids. The V and J ends lost 2 bases and 7 bases, in that order; junction bases with no gene match: 6. The CDR3 DNA reads as TGCGCCAGCAGCCAACCGGGACAGGCAACTGGCTACACCTTC. This sequence encodes CASSQPGQATGYTF.

The rearrangement uses TRBV6-1 and TRBJ2-5, with TRBD1 as a possible D gene (6 bases). V lost 7 bases to trimming and J lost 2 bases, with 20 bases between them. The CDR3 is 16 amino acids. CDR1 and CDR2 from the germline V gene are MNHNS and SASEGT. The CDR3 loop reads CASTFSWLQGQETQYF. CDR3 nucleotide sequence: TGTGCCAGCACCTTCTCGTGGTTACAGGGACAAGAGACCCAGTACTTC.

The chain combines TRBV29-1 with TRBJ2-1; D call uncertain. The germline gives CDR1 SQVTM, CDR2 ANQGSEA. The CDR3 contains 14 residues. The V and J ends lost 5 bases and 4 bases respectively, with 15 bases between them. The chain's CDR3 is CSVCSAFSYNEQFF. CDR3 DNA sequence: TGCAGCGTTTGCTCCGCCTTCAGTTACAATGAGCAGTTCTTC.

This clonotype was seen a handful of times. The CDR3 spells CASSQDTSPIYNEQFF. CDR3 sequence (DNA): TGCGCCAGCAGCCAAGATACGAGTCCGATCTACAATGAGCAGTTCTTC. This chain connects TRBV4-1 to TRBJ2-1; D ambiguous. The length of the CDR3 is 16 residues. V shed 0 bases and J shed 3 bases, with 12 bases lying between them. In germline, CDR1 is MGHRA, CDR2 YSYEKL.

The chain carries TRBV12-3 or TRBV12-4 and TRBJ2-7; the match to TRBD2 covers 10 bases. This CDR3 has 18 residues. V lost 2 bases to trimming and J lost 3 bases; unmatched junction nucleotides: 13. The CDR3 nucleotides are TGTGCCAGCAGTTTATACACGAGAGGACTAGCGGCTGACTACGAGCAGTACTTC. Translating it yields CASSLYTRGLAADYEQYF.

The V gene is TRBV29-1, the J gene TRBJ1-1; D unresolved. This CDR3 spans 14 amino acids. The germline V gene encodes CDR1 SQVTM and CDR2 ANQGSEA. The V end lost 0 bases, the J end lost 1 base, and 9 bases lay between the germline ends. The chain's CDR3 is CSVEDGWTNTEAFF. CDR3 DNA: TGCAGCGTTGAAGACGGTTGGACGAACACTGAAGCTTTCTTT.

This chain uses TRBV30 with TRBJ2-7; the match to TRBD2 covers 9 bases. Unmatched junction bases numbered 10, after V lost 3 bases and J lost 4 bases. Germline assignment: CDR1 GTSNPN and CDR2 SVGIG (reference sequence). The CDR3 loop spans 15 amino acids. The CDR3 loop is CAWSSGLAFGYEQYF. The CDR3 DNA reads as TGTGCCTGGAGCTCGGGACTAGCATTTGGTTACGAGCAGTACTTC.

The chain couples TRBV5-1 to TRBJ2-7; D is possibly TRBD1 (6 bases). The ends were cut back, 0 bases at V and 0 bases at J, with 22 bases in the middle. Germline V gives CDR1 SGHRS, CDR2 YFSETQ. The CDR3 has 19 residues. CDR3 sequence reads: CASSLVLLRPGAFSYEQYF. The CDR3 coding sequence is TGCGCCAGCAGCTTGGTGCTCCTCAGACCAGGGGCTTTCTCCTACGAGCAGTACTTC.

This clonotype has a handful of counts. The rearrangement joins TRBV19 to TRBJ1-6, with 9 bases aligning to TRBD1. Germline CDR1 is LNHDA and CDR2 is SQIVND (reference sequence). The CDR3 is 13 residues long. The V segment lost 6 bases and the J segment 13 bases; nucleotides outside the gene matches: 7. The chain's CDR3 is CASRGDRESPLHF. The DNA of the CDR3 is TGTGCCAGTAGAGGGGACAGGGAATCGCCCCTCCACTTT. The variable domain in full, with the rest retrieved from reference TRBV19 and TRBJ1-6, is DGGITQSPKYLFRKEGQNVTLSCEQNLNHDAMYWYRQDPGQGLRLIYYSQIVNDFQKGDIAEGYSVSREKKESFPLTVTSAQKNPTAFYLCASRGDRESPLHFGNGTRLTVT.

The chain employs TRBV29-1 and TRBJ2-7; D gene unclear. The germline gives CDR1 SQVTM, CDR2 ANQGSEA. This CDR3 comprises 13 residues. V gave up 7 bases and J gave up 2 bases, with 15 bases separating them. The CDR3 DNA is TGCAGCGCCCGGGCCTCTATAGCCTACGAGCAGTACTTC. Protein sequence: CSARASIAYEQYF.

This sequence joins TRBV11-1 and TRBJ2-1; TRBD1 agrees at 10 bases. The V gene's germline CDR1 is SGHAT and CDR2 FQDESV (reference sequence). V trimming: 10 bases; J trimming: 6 bases; junction bases outside the gene matches: 3. The CDR3 consists of 12 residues. Here the CDR3 reads CATGQGGNEQFF. For the CDR3, the DNA is TGTGCCACCGGACAGGGGGGCAATGAGCAGTTCTTC.

V is TRBV7-6 and J is TRBJ2-7, with 8 positions matching TRBD2. This CDR3 has 14 amino acids. V trimming: 6 bases; J trimming: 4 bases; junction bases outside the gene matches: 8. Per the germline V gene, CDR1 is SGHVS and CDR2 is FNYEAQ. CDR3 nucleotides: TGTGCCAGCAGTTACATAGCGGGGCCTTACGAGCAGTACTTC. Its protein is CASSYIAGPYEQYF.

V and J are TRBV20-1 and TRBJ1-4; D is possibly TRBD1 (5 bases). V was shortened by 1 base and J by 3 bases, with 12 bases between the two germline ends. CDR3 length: 15 residues. Germline V gene lookup returns CDR1 DFQATT and CDR2 SNEGSKA (reference sequence). The CDR3: CSARVGAGSNEKLFF. In nucleotides, the CDR3 is TGCAGTGCTAGAGTCGGGGCCGGGTCTAATGAAAAACTGTTTTTT.